This T cell receptor (beta chain) originates from a study of CD8+ T cells in alopecia areata. The study, taken as a whole, reports: In scalp and blood during tofacitinib, many expanded lesional clones persisted.

Noted treatment: oral pan-JAK inhibitor, 5-10 mg twice daily. The length of the CDR3 is 13 residues. The V end lost 3 bases, the J end lost 5 bases, and 11 bases lay between the germline ends. Germline V CDR1 and CDR2: SGDLS, YYNGEE. On this clone: Antigen: not known.

Following extraction, RNA underwent reverse transcription to cDNA, which served as the sequencing template. This table comes from immunoSEQ multiplex PCR, and its TCRdb copy is limited to in-frame clones, with some not included. The sample yields approximately 200,000 clones, approximately 60% seen once. This chain connects TRBV9 to TRBJ2-5; no reliable D call. The clonotype comes from a human donor with alopecia areata. The input for sequencing was CD4+ T cells sorted from blood, taken at week 4, from a patient treated with tofacitinib. In DNA form, the CDR3 reads TGTGCCAGCAGCGGGGGTCCTGAGGAGACCCAGTACTTC. This codes for CASSGGPEETQYF.